A selection of T cell receptor beta chains follows, all from one sample in a study of T cells after yellow fever vaccination. TCRdb reprocessed the 5' RACE reads via MiXCR and lists one record per CDR3 protein. The sample lists fewer than 450,000 distinct CDR3 sequences, 3% to 4.5% occurring once. The sample in question was PBMCs, obtained 5 days after the yellow fever booster vaccination. The receptors originated from a man in his late teens or twenties who received the YFV17D yellow fever vaccine. Each CDR3 is given without its conserved first and last residue. The order of the fields is J gene, V gene, CDR3 protein.

J: TRBJ1-3; V: TRBV12-3/TRBV12-4; CDR3: ASSFGRDSGNTIY
J: TRBJ1-1; V: TRBV7-9; CDR3: ATKLGQGWTEAF
J: TRBJ2-3; V: TRBV18; CDR3: ASSPAQPADTQY
J: TRBJ2-1; V: TRBV19; CDR3: ASSIGGHFNEQF
J: TRBJ2-1; V: TRBV9; CDR3: ASQSGESYNEQF
J: TRBJ2-3; V: TRBV20-1; CDR3: SARDQITDTQY
J: TRBJ2-7; V: TRBV2; CDR3: ASTVSRYYEQY
J: TRBJ1-5; V: TRBV20-1; CDR3: SAWGLDSNQPQH
J: TRBJ2-5; V: TRBV6-5; CDR3: ASSGAGANQETQY
J: TRBJ2-5; V: TRBV6-1; CDR3: ASSEADGEVETQY
J: TRBJ2-1; V: TRBV10-3; CDR3: AISELYNEQF
J: TRBJ1-1; V: TRBV3-1; CDR3: ASSRNDDTEAF
J: TRBJ1-6; V: TRBV14; CDR3: ASSRVGGSVPLH
J: TRBJ2-3; V: TRBV6-5; CDR3: ASKRRGTPSTDTQY
J: TRBJ1-6; V: TRBV9; CDR3: ASSVGVGRGHGNSPLH
J: TRBJ1-2; V: TRBV5-1; CDR3: ASSGDRNGYT
J: TRBJ2-3; V: TRBV9; CDR3: ASSPRFTDTQY
J: TRBJ2-1; V: TRBV18; CDR3: ASSLDRGAYNEQF
J: TRBJ2-1; V: TRBV7-9; CDR3: ASSFGLHGTLSFYEQF
J: TRBJ2-5; V: TRBV10-1; CDR3: ASSESYEAETQY
J: TRBJ2-7; V: TRBV7-9; CDR3: ASSLPLSYEQY
J: TRBJ2-3; V: TRBV5-5; CDR3: ASSGARTRGTDTQY
J: TRBJ2-7; V: TRBV7-9; CDR3: ASSDTGFLSYEQY
J: TRBJ2-3; V: TRBV28; CDR3: ASSFPRGQGGTDTQY
J: TRBJ1-5; V: TRBV27; CDR3: ASKTMGGPRQPQH
J: TRBJ2-6; V: TRBV5-1; CDR3: ASSPRLAGAGANVLT
J: TRBJ1-6; V: TRBV7-9; CDR3: ASSPGRSYNSPLH
J: TRBJ2-5; V: TRBV7-2; CDR3: ASNIRGTQETQY
J: TRBJ1-4; V: TRBV11-2; CDR3: ASSPWRGGEREKLF
J: TRBJ2-5; V: TRBV5-1; CDR3: ASSLGRGGEETQY
J: TRBJ1-2; V: TRBV20-1; CDR3: QGTGGDRSYGYT
J: TRBJ2-1; V: TRBV11-1; CDR3: ASSFGGEQF
J: TRBJ1-2; V: TRBV4-3; CDR3: ASSQDSGTGWYGYT
J: TRBJ2-3; V: TRBV28; CDR3: ASSETGPIGQY
J: TRBJ2-1; V: TRBV19; CDR3: ASSKTSGVNNEQF
J: TRBJ2-3; V: TRBV6-1; CDR3: ASSEWEDTQY
J: TRBJ2-5; V: TRBV2; CDR3: ASSSDRGPWETQY
J: TRBJ2-3; V: TRBV10-3; CDR3: AISGTSDLTQY
J: TRBJ2-7; V: TRBV5-6; CDR3: ASSLVGQNYEQY
J: TRBJ1-3; V: TRBV5-1; CDR3: ASSWRGGGNTIY
J: TRBJ2-1; V: TRBV20-1; CDR3: SASDGNAYNEQF
J: TRBJ1-2; V: TRBV27; CDR3: ASSLPRTKKTGRSLKPYGYT